This T cell receptor beta chain derives from a study of blood T cell repertoires in COVID-19. Assay used: immunoSEQ multiplex PCR; TCRdb lists only in-frame clones, some missing. Among some 290,000 clones listed, 80% to 85% were seen once. There are 19 residues in the CDR3. The V gene's germline CDR1 is LGHDT and CDR2 YNNKEL (reference sequence). After removal of 2 bases from V and 4 bases from J, the junction contained 9 bases not matched to a gene. The chain recombines TRBV3-1 (or the pseudogene TRBV3-2) with TRBJ2-3; 16 bases are shared with TRBD2. The sequenced sample consisted of peripheral blood. This receptor was taken from a woman aged 55-75 years with active or convalescent COVID-19. The CDR3 region is CASSQSPGLAGGPADTQYF. The CDR3, as DNA: TGTGCCAGCAGCCAATCACCGGGACTAGCGGGGGGGCCCGCAGATACGCAGTATTTT.